This T cell receptor (beta chain) was profiled in a study of cytomegalovirus exposure and HLA in healthy donors. Study-level background: Some 85 million unique TCRs from HLA-typed donors were held in an early data release.

The PCR employed 60 Vbeta primers together with 13 Jbeta primers. Repertoires were generated with immunoSEQ multiplex PCR, while TCRdb's copy carries only in-frame clones and drops some. Of some 150,000 clones in the sample, about 70% were seen once. V lost 6 bases and J 1 base, leaving 15 bases between the germline ends. The CDR3 is made up of 15 amino acids. Germline CDR1 and CDR2: LGHNA and YNFKEQ. This chain uses TRBV4-2 with TRBJ1-1; D may be TRBD1 (5 bases). Sequenced sample: PBMCs. This clonotype was sampled from a middle-aged woman in good health and CMV-seronegative. Written as DNA, the CDR3 is TGTGCCAGCAGAAAAGACCGGACAACGAACACTGAAGCTTTCTTT. Translation gives CASRKDRTTNTEAFF.